This T cell receptor (beta chain) was found in a study of breast tumors, draining lymph nodes, adjacent tissues (dated by TCRdb to between 2015 and 2016). Describing the broader study: The study compared TCR beta repertoires across tumor, adjacent nontumor tissue and axillary lymph nodes from breast cancer patients. In human breast cancer, the study set out to assess how tumor, surrounding tissue and draining lymph node repertoires relate to one another and whether T cells might be exchanged between them. Paper-wide results and their limitations: The data were considered consistent with most tumor T cells being derived from the lymph node and subsequently expanding within tumor tissue. Tumor and nontumor tissue repertoires were significantly more similar in luminal-like than in basal-like breast cancer. Tumors showed preferential V and J gene usage, and their T-cell repertoire diversity fell below that of lymph nodes yet above that of nontumor tissue. The conclusion that tumor T cells originate in lymph nodes was framed as consistent with a hypothesis rather than directly demonstrated.

As regards this clonotype: Its recognized antigen is unknown. Base qualities are missing; no much larger clone stands one base away.

The CDR3 spans 15 residues, from the cysteine through the phenylalanine. The DNA shown is the 45-base CDR3, in frame from base 1. Taken from the germline V gene (reference sequence), the CDR1 and CDR2 loops are LGHDT and YNNKEL. From V the trimming removes 2 bases and from J it removes 2 bases, while the gene matches leave 2 bases of the junction unaccounted for. Sequenced on an Illumina HiSeq 2000. TCR beta chain libraries were generated by multiplex PCR amplification. The amplified TCR beta chain products were analyzed by high-throughput sequencing. TCRdb itself trimmed the public reads at Q25 with fastp, ran MiXCR and retained productive beta chains. Every entry covers one CDR3 protein and lists the most common genes and DNA from its rows. The sample includes about 63,000 distinct CDR3 sequences, with approximately 62% observed a single time. The ten biggest clones cover around 20% of the sample.

Source material: breast tumor tissue. Recombination joined TRBV3-1 with TRBJ1-1; 10 central nucleotides agree with TRBD1. The receptor was derived from a female donor with breast cancer. Some clones in this sample may be carry-over from other donors' samples. The DNA is TGTGCCAGCAGCCAAAGGGACAGGGGAAACACTGAAGCTTTCTTT. This yields the protein CASSQRDRGNTEAFF.